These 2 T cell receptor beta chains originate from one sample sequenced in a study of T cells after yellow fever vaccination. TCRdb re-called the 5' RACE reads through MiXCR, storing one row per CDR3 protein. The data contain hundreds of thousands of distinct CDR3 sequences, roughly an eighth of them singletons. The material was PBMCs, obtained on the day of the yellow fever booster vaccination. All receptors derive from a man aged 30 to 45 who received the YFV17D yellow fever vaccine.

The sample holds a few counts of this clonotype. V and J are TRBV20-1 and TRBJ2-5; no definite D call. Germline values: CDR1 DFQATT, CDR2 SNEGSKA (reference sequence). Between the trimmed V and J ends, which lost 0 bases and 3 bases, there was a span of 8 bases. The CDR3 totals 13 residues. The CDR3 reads CSARDGAKETQYF. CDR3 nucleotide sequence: TGCAGTGCTAGAGATGGAGCGAAAGAGACCCAGTACTTC.

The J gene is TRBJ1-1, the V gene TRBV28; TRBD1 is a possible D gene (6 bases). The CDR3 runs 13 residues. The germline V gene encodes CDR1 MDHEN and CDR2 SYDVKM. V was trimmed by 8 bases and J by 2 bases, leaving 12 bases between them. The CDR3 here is CASRGGFNTEAFF. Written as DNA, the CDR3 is TGTGCCAGCCGAGGGGGGTTCAACACTGAAGCTTTCTTT.